This T cell receptor (beta chain) comes out of a study of CD8 T cells in Susac syndrome. After extraction with the RNeasy kit, about 0.5 to 1 ug of the RNA was reverse transcribed using random hexamers. TCRdb used MiXCR to reprocess the immunoSEQ multiplex PCR reads, holding one entry per CDR3 protein. The profile shows about 190,000 distinct CDR3 sequences, approximately 96% of them singletons. This CDR3 contains 13 residues. CDR1 and CDR2 from the germline V gene are GTSNPN and SVGIG (reference sequence). V dropped 0 bases and J dropped 7 bases, with 12 bases sitting between them. The sequenced sample was CD4+ T cells from PBMCs. V and J are TRBV30 and TRBJ1-2, with D possibly matching TRBD1 (5 bases). This clonotype was sampled from a human donor with Susac syndrome. The CDR3 sequence: CAWSVMGLSGYTF. The CDR3 coding sequence is TGTGCCTGGAGTGTAATGGGGCTTAGTGGCTACACCTTC.